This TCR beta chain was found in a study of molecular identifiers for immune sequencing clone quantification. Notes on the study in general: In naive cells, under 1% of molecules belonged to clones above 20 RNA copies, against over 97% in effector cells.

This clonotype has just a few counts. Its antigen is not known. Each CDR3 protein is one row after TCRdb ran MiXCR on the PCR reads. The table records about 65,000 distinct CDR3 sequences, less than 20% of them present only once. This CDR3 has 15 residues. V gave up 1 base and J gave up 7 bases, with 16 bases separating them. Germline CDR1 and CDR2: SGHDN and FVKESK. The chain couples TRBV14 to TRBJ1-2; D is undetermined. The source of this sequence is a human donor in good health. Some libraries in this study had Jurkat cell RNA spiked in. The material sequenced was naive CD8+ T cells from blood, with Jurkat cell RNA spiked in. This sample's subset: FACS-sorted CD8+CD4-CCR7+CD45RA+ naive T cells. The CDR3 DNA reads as TGTGCCAGCAGCCAAGGTTCGGGTGAATTGTTTGGCTACACCTTC. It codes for CASSQGSGELFGYTF. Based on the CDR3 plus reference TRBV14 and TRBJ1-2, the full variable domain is EAGVTQFPSHSVIEKGQTVTLRCDPISGHDNLYWYRRVMGKEIKFLLHFVKESKQDESGMPNNRFLAERTGGTYSTLKVQPAELEDSGVYFCASSQGSGELFGYTFGSGTRLTVV.